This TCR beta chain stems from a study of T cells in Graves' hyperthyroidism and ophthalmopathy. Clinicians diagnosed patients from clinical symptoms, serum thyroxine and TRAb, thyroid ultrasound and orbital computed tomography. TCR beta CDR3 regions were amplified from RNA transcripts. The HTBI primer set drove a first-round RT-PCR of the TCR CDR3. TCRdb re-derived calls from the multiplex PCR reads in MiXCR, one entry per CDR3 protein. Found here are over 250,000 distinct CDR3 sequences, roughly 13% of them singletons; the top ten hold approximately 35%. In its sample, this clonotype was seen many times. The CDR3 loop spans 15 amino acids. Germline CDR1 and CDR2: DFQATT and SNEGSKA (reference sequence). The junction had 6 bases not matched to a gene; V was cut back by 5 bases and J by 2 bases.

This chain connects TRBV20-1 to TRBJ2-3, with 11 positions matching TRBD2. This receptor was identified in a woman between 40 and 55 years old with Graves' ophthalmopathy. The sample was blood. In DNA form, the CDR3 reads TGCAGTGCTTCTAAGACTAGCGGGAACACAGATACGCAGTATTTT. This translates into CSASKTSGNTDTQYF.